These T cell receptor beta chains were read from a single sample in a study of naive and memory T cell subsets. One entry per CDR3 protein, called by TCRdb with MiXCR from the UMI-ligation and nested PCR reads. This sample has 20,000 to 25,000 distinct CDR3 sequences, with 7% to 9% found just once. The source material was central memory CD8+ T cells from blood. Receptors originate from a human donor in good health. The CDR3 runs from the conserved cysteine through the conserved F or W. For some rows the clone size is stated as once, few or many, or as a class when expanded; others skip it.

v_call,clone_size,j_call,cdr3_aa
TRBV20-1,.,TRBJ1-1,CSAIAGGYAEAFF
TRBV11-2,.,TRBJ2-1,CASSLVRGLYNEQFF
TRBV11-2,.,TRBJ2-7,CASSLTSNEQYF
TRBV12-3/TRBV12-4,.,TRBJ2-7,CASVGGSGRRDEQYF
TRBV7-9,.,TRBJ2-7,CASSSLTGTLSRYEQYF
TRBV6-6,many,TRBJ2-7,CASSHEAGGPYEQYF
TRBV20-1,few,TRBJ2-7,CSARKLAGHYEQYF
TRBV2,.,TRBJ1-5,CASFKAWGQPQHF
TRBV19,.,TRBJ2-1,CASSIEEGRGEQFF
TRBV27,medium-sized,TRBJ2-7,CASSTLQGYEQYF
TRBV29-1,many,TRBJ2-3,CSVVGRPTDTQYF
TRBV28,many,TRBJ2-5,CASSGVLADYQETQYF
TRBV18,many,TRBJ1-2,CASSPNFSLGNYGYTF
TRBV29-1,few,TRBJ2-5,CSVPIRTRSETQYF
TRBV29-1,once,TRBJ1-1,CSDHRGPTHRAEAFF
TRBV9,.,TRBJ2-3,CASSATSGESTDTQYF
TRBV12-3/TRBV12-4,.,TRBJ2-5,CASSQMGNQETQYF
TRBV6-1,.,TRBJ1-6,CASVRGTELSPLHF
TRBV28,many,TRBJ1-5,CASRFTASLYQPQHF
TRBV7-8,.,TRBJ1-2,CASSLGSTQGARGYTF
TRBV10-3,.,TRBJ2-1,CAIRDDYNEQFF
TRBV5-1,few,TRBJ2-1,CASSVRDGYNEQFF
TRBV13,.,TRBJ2-7,CASSLVPGTSASYEQYF
TRBV27,many,TRBJ1-1,CASSWTEMNTEAFF
TRBV12-3/TRBV12-4,medium-sized,TRBJ2-2,CASSSRTGELFF
TRBV6-5,medium-sized,TRBJ2-3,CASRRGLAGTDTQYF
TRBV6-1,.,TRBJ2-6,CASISGQGDGANVLTF
TRBV9,few,TRBJ2-7,CASSLTVSSYEQYF
TRBV20-1,many,TRBJ1-2,CSARGTRSRYGYTF
TRBV29-1,few,TRBJ2-7,CSVDSGRPPYEQYF
TRBV7-9,many,TRBJ1-6,CASSSTGGTNSPLHF
TRBV4-1,.,TRBJ2-6,CASSQGQSGANVLTF
TRBV7-8,few,TRBJ2-7,CASSKSYDEQYF
TRBV20-1,.,TRBJ2-7,CSARTGDTYEQYF
TRBV28,.,TRBJ1-5,CASTVQVNQPQHF
TRBV19,.,TRBJ2-1,CASSIQLADNEQFF
TRBV5-5,.,TRBJ1-1,CASSRNSLEAFF
TRBV20-1,medium-sized,TRBJ2-7,CSARDSGTGSHEQYF
TRBV15,few,TRBJ2-1,CATSREGLAGGPGEQFF
TRBV6-1,.,TRBJ1-2,CASSEDRTVLEAHSNYGYTF
TRBV27,few,TRBJ2-3,CASSLSVIDTQYF
TRBV10-2,many,TRBJ2-1,CASSVFGTLDNEQFF
TRBV7-9,few,TRBJ2-5,CASSFRTGTRAQYF
TRBV9,many,TRBJ2-2,CASSTMETGRGFTGELFF
TRBV12-3/TRBV12-4,many,TRBJ2-1,CASTRDSGRGNEQFF
TRBV24-1,medium-sized,TRBJ2-2,CATQGEGDTGELFF
TRBV4-3,.,TRBJ2-3,CASSQDLQRSTDTQYF
TRBV4-2,few,TRBJ1-1,CASSQGGSTEAFF
TRBV20-1,.,TRBJ2-1,CSAERSLLGEQFF
TRBV6-1,medium-sized,TRBJ2-1,CASSVGQGGYNEQFF
TRBV27,.,TRBJ2-7,CASSLGRGGYYEQYF
TRBV20-1,.,TRBJ2-1,CSARSASTGSSLGHNEQFF
TRBV6-5,few,TRBJ1-2,CASSYHSSGSYGYTF
TRBV6-1,few,TRBJ2-7,CASTATFGSSYEQYF
TRBV28,.,TRBJ1-1,CASSFGTPAFF
TRBV12-3/TRBV12-4,few,TRBJ1-5,CASRPTGTNQPQHF
TRBV6-4,many,TRBJ1-4,CASRRTGDPNEKLFF